In its sample, the clone carrying this TCR beta chain was seen many times. These data originate in a study of blood T cell repertoires in COVID-19. At the level of the study: Acute and convalescent COVID-19 specimens originated in the United States, Italy and Spain. PBMCs, B-cell-depleted T cells, or T cells provided the cDNA or gDNA that made up the material.

In the original analysis: Amplifying reference gene primers gave estimates of nucleated cell counts. Repertoires were generated with immunoSEQ multiplex PCR, while TCRdb's copy carries only in-frame clones and drops some. V, J and clone size reflect that table, while D and trimming were determined from the DNA. This table holds roughly 40,000 clones, around four fifths found once. In germline, CDR1 is SGHVS, CDR2 FQNEAQ. The CDR3 runs 15 residues. Germline trimming cut 6 bases from V and 8 bases from J; bases unmatched to any gene: 9. Material for sequencing was peripheral blood. The chain has TRBV7-8 and TRBJ2-1; 11 bases agree with TRBD2. The receptor was isolated from a woman at least 80 years old with active or convalescent COVID-19. The DNA of the CDR3 is TGTGCCAGCAGGGCCACTAGCGGGAGCATTGATGAGCAGTTCTTC. It codes for CASRATSGSIDEQFF.